These 11 T cell receptor beta chains share one sample of origin, sequenced in a study of blood T cell repertoires in COVID-19. Libraries were prepared by immunoSEQ multiplex PCR; TCRdb keeps only in-frame clonotypes and omits some of them. Of some 360,000 clones listed, 70% to 90% are singletons. Specimen: peripheral blood. These TCRs come from a woman in her sixties with COVID-19, enrolled during active disease.

This clone was counted a few times. This chain joins TRBV6-5 and TRBJ2-7; D might be TRBD1 (6 bases). Germline CDR1 reads MNHEY; CDR2 reads SVGAGI. The CDR3 spans 13 residues. Trimming took 8 bases from V and 2 from J, leaving 13 bases between them. Here the CDR3 DNA reads TGTGCCAGCGAGCCAAGGACAGCCTACGAGCAGTACTTC. This sequence encodes CASEPRTAYEQYF.

The chain couples TRBV13 to TRBJ2-1; TRBD2 matches 8 bases. The CDR3 spans 15 residues. Trimming at V came to 0 bases and at J to 4 bases, leaving 2 bases not matched to a gene. Per the germline V gene, CDR1 is PRHDT and CDR2 is FYEKMQ (reference sequence). This chain's CDR3 is CASSLGRGDYNEQFF. The CDR3 region has the DNA TGTGCCAGCAGCTTAGGGCGGGGGGATTACAATGAGCAGTTCTTC.

This clone has a handful of counts. V gene TRBV29-1 combines with J gene TRBJ2-1; D unclear. The V gene lost 3 bases and the J gene lost 3 bases, with 6 bases spanning the gap. The CDR3 contains 12 residues. The germline gives CDR1 SQVTM, CDR2 ANQGSEA. CDR3 coding DNA: TGCAGCGTTGAGAGGAACTACAATGAGCAGTTCTTC. It translates to CSVERNYNEQFF.

Only one count was recorded for this clone. This chain joins TRBV10-1 and TRBJ2-7, with TRBD1 matching 10 bases. CDR3 length equals 14 residues. The germline gives CDR1 WNHNN, CDR2 SYGVQD (reference sequence). With V trimmed by 6 bases and J by 6 bases, 8 bases remained unmatched. CDR3 region: CASSFGTGAGEQYF. CDR3 nucleotides: TGCGCCAGCAGCTTCGGGACAGGGGCCGGCGAGCAGTACTTC.

This clone was detected only once. The rearrangement joins TRBV18 to TRBJ2-7; D might be TRBD1 (5 bases). Germline V gene lookup returns CDR1 KGHSH and CDR2 LQKENI. V gave up 3 bases and J gave up 2 bases, with 11 bases separating them. The CDR3 has 14 amino acids. CDR3: CASSPGQPPYEQYF. CDR3 DNA: TGTGCCAGCTCACCGGGGCAGCCGCCCTACGAGCAGTACTTC.

This chain connects TRBV3-1 (or the pseudogene TRBV3-2) to TRBJ2-5; 7 bases align to TRBD2. After removal of 5 bases from V and 2 bases from J, the junction contained 5 bases not matched to a gene. Germline values: CDR1 LGHDT, CDR2 YNNKEL (reference sequence). This CDR3 has 14 residues. CDR3 coding DNA: TGTGCCAGCAGCTCACGACTAGCTCAAGAGACCCAGTACTTC. Its protein is CASSSRLAQETQYF.

A note on this clone: Other DNA sequences in this sample translate to the same CDR3. The chain recombines TRBV5-1 with TRBJ2-7; the D gene is possibly TRBD2 (5 bases). V was pared by 3 bases and J by 1 base, with 5 bases between. Germline lookup yields CDR1 SGHRS and CDR2 YFSETQ. The CDR3 is 12 residues long. This CDR3 reads CASSSGSYEQYF. The CDR3 bases are TGCGCCAGCAGCTCGGGGTCCTACGAGCAGTACTTC.

The chain has TRBV6-6 and TRBJ2-1, with D tentatively TRBD2 (6 bases). The germline V gene encodes CDR1 MNHNY and CDR2 SVGAGI (reference sequence). Trimming stripped 5 bases from V and 2 bases from J, with 16 bases between. The CDR3 consists of 16 residues. CDR3 protein: CASSPQTGGTYNEQFF. In DNA form, the CDR3 reads TGTGCCAGCAGTCCCCAGACTGGGGGGACCTACAATGAGCAGTTCTTC.

This chain's CDR3 is CASSLATGGGGGYTF. The DNA of the CDR3 is TGTGCCAGCAGCTTGGCAACAGGGGGAGGGGGTGGCTACACCTTC. This chain uses TRBV5-4 with TRBJ1-2; 8 bases are a match to TRBD1. V lost 0 bases to trimming and J lost 7 bases; unmatched junction nucleotides: 8. The CDR3 length is 15 residues. Germline lookup yields CDR1 SGHNT and CDR2 YYREEE (reference sequence).

This sequence joins TRBV4-2 and TRBJ2-7; 7 bases align to TRBD2. Germline V gene data show CDR1 as LGHNA and CDR2 as YNFKEQ. The CDR3 covers 15 residues. The J segment lost 0 bases and the V segment lost 5 bases, leaving 7 bases of the junction unmatched. CDR3 loop: CASSRLAGLSYEQYF. The CDR3 region has the DNA TGTGCCAGCAGCAGATTAGCGGGCCTCTCCTACGAGCAGTACTTC.

The CDR3, as DNA: TGTGCCACCAGTGACAGGGGGAACACTGAAGCTTTCTTT. It codes for CATSDRGNTEAFF. The chain is built from TRBV24-1 and TRBJ1-1, with D possibly being TRBD1 (6 bases). Trimming removed 4 bases from V and 1 base from J, with 6 bases in between. CDR1 KGHDR and CDR2 SFDVKD come from the germline V gene. This CDR3 spans 13 amino acids.